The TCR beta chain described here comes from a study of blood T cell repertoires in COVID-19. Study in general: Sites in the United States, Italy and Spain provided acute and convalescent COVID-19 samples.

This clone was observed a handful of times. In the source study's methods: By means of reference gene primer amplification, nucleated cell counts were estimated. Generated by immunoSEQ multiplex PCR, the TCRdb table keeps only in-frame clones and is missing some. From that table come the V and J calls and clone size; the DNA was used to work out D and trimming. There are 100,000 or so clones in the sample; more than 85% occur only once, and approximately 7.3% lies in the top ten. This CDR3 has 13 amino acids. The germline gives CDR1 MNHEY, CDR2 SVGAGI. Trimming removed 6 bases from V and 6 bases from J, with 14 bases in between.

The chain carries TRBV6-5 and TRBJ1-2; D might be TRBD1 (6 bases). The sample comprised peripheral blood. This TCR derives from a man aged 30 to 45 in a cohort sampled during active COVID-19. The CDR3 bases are TGTGCCAGCAGGCGGGGGGCAGGAAATGGCTACACCTTC. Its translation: CASRRGAGNGYTF.